These T cell receptor beta chains were read from a single sample in a study of blood T cell repertoires in COVID-19. The assay was immunoSEQ multiplex PCR, and TCRdb's table has in-frame clones only and misses some. The sample records fewer than 250,000 clones, about 82% being singletons. Sequenced sample: peripheral blood. The source of these receptors is a woman over 75 with COVID-19, enrolled during active disease. CDR3s include the opening cysteine and the closing phenylalanine or tryptophan. Each record gives: clone size, V gene, D gene, J gene, CDR3 DNA, CDR3 protein. The D gene is left open where the match is weak. Clone size appears in some rows only: once, few, many, or a class for an expanded clone.

clone size: NA
V gene: TRBV9
D gene: NA
J gene: TRBJ1-6
CDR3 DNA: TGTGCCAGCAGCGTAGGTCGTCTTACGGACACCCTCCACTTT
CDR3 protein: CASSVGRLTDTLHF

clone size: NA
V gene: TRBV30
D gene: NA
J gene: TRBJ2-1
CDR3 DNA: TGTGCCTGGAGTGTATCCCGGGGTGAGCAGTTCTTC
CDR3 protein: CAWSVSRGEQFF

clone size: NA
V gene: TRBV6-4
D gene: NA
J gene: TRBJ1-6
CDR3 DNA: TGTGCCAGCAGTGTTTCAGGGTATAATTCACCCCTCCACTTT
CDR3 protein: CASSVSGYNSPLHF

clone size: NA
V gene: TRBV28
D gene: TRBD1
J gene: TRBJ1-1
CDR3 DNA: TGTGCCAGCATCGCGGGGACAGCATCGAACACTGAAGCTTTCTTT
CDR3 protein: CASIAGTASNTEAFF

clone size: NA
V gene: TRBV3-1/TRBV3-2
D gene: TRBD1
J gene: TRBJ1-3
CDR3 DNA: TGTGCCAGCAGCCAGCGGGACAGGGGCTCTGGAAACACCATATATTTT
CDR3 protein: CASSQRDRGSGNTIYF

clone size: NA
V gene: TRBV2
D gene: TRBD1
J gene: TRBJ2-7
CDR3 DNA: TGTGCCACCCGGACAGGGAGGTACGAGCAGTACTTC
CDR3 protein: CATRTGRYEQYF

clone size: NA
V gene: TRBV6-5
D gene: TRBD1
J gene: TRBJ1-5
CDR3 DNA: TGTGCCAGCAGTCCAGGGACAGGGGGTATAGGGCCCCAGCATTTT
CDR3 protein: CASSPGTGGIGPQHF

clone size: NA
V gene: TRBV7-8
D gene: NA
J gene: TRBJ1-3
CDR3 DNA: TGTGCCAGCAGCTTCATCTTGACTCGATCTGCTTCTGGAAACACCATATATTTT
CDR3 protein: CASSFILTRSASGNTIYF

clone size: NA
V gene: TRBV7-2
D gene: TRBD1
J gene: TRBJ1-3
CDR3 DNA: TGTGCCAGCAGCCAGACAGGGGCCTCTGGAAACACCATATATTTT
CDR3 protein: CASSQTGASGNTIYF

clone size: NA
V gene: TRBV6-2/TRBV6-3
D gene: TRBD2
J gene: TRBJ2-4
CDR3 DNA: TGTGCCAGCAGCCCTATGGCTAGCGGGGGATTACACCTAGCCAAAAACATTCAGTACTTC
CDR3 protein: CASSPMASGGLHLAKNIQYF

clone size: NA
V gene: TRBV6-5
D gene: NA
J gene: TRBJ1-3
CDR3 DNA: TGTGCCAGCACCCTGCGCCTTGACTCTGGAAACACCATATATTTT
CDR3 protein: CASTLRLDSGNTIYF

clone size: NA
V gene: TRBV5-1
D gene: NA
J gene: TRBJ1-2
CDR3 DNA: TGCGCCAGCAGCCAGGCTTGGCAGGGATTAGATGGCTACACCTTC
CDR3 protein: CASSQAWQGLDGYTF

clone size: once
V gene: TRBV18
D gene: TRBD1
J gene: TRBJ1-2
CDR3 DNA: TGTGCCAGCTCGAACTCGGGACAGGGAAGCTATGGCTACACCTTC
CDR3 protein: CASSNSGQGSYGYTF

clone size: NA
V gene: TRBV19
D gene: NA
J gene: TRBJ1-1
CDR3 DNA: TGTGCCTGCTCCCCCGGGGTAGGTTACACTGAAGCTTTCTTT
CDR3 protein: CACSPGVGYTEAFF

clone size: NA
V gene: TRBV7-2
D gene: TRBD1
J gene: TRBJ1-2
CDR3 DNA: TGTGCCAGCAGCCTCGGACAGGGGGCGCGTGGCTACACCTTC
CDR3 protein: CASSLGQGARGYTF

clone size: NA
V gene: TRBV7-2
D gene: TRBD1
J gene: TRBJ1-6
CDR3 DNA: TGTGCCAGCAGCTCCCGACAGGGGTCGACACCCCTCCACTTT
CDR3 protein: CASSSRQGSTPLHF

clone size: NA
V gene: TRBV5-1
D gene: TRBD1
J gene: TRBJ2-2
CDR3 DNA: TGCGCCAGCAGCTTCGGACAGGGGGCTATCGGGGAGCTGTTTTTT
CDR3 protein: CASSFGQGAIGELFF

clone size: NA
V gene: TRBV9
D gene: TRBD2
J gene: TRBJ2-2
CDR3 DNA: TGTGCCAGCAGCACGACTAGCGGGGAGACCGGGGAGCTGTTTTTT
CDR3 protein: CASSTTSGETGELFF

clone size: NA
V gene: TRBV30
D gene: NA
J gene: TRBJ1-2
CDR3 DNA: TGTGCCTGTCGGGGAGACTATGGCTACACCTTC
CDR3 protein: CACRGDYGYTF

clone size: NA
V gene: TRBV7-9
D gene: NA
J gene: TRBJ2-5
CDR3 DNA: TGTGCCAGCAGCAGGAGCGCTAATCAAGAGACCCAGTACTTC
CDR3 protein: CASSRSANQETQYF

clone size: NA
V gene: TRBV10-3
D gene: NA
J gene: TRBJ1-2
CDR3 DNA: TGTGCCATCAGTACGGGGATACCGGGCTATGGCTACACCTTC
CDR3 protein: CAISTGIPGYGYTF

clone size: NA
V gene: TRBV28
D gene: TRBD1
J gene: TRBJ1-6
CDR3 DNA: TGTGCCAGCAGTTCGACAGGGCCCAACACCCTCCACTTT
CDR3 protein: CASSSTGPNTLHF

clone size: NA
V gene: TRBV7-7
D gene: NA
J gene: TRBJ1-5
CDR3 DNA: TGTGCTAGCAGCCTGAGGGTGAACCAGCCCCAGCATTTT
CDR3 protein: CASSLRVNQPQHF

clone size: once
V gene: TRBV5-5
D gene: NA
J gene: TRBJ1-2
CDR3 DNA: TGTGCCAGCAGCGAAACAGCGGGGCACTATGGCTACACCTTC
CDR3 protein: CASSETAGHYGYTF

clone size: NA
V gene: TRBV30
D gene: NA
J gene: TRBJ1-3
CDR3 DNA: TGTGCCTGGCGACAGTCAGCGGGAAACACCATATATTTT
CDR3 protein: CAWRQSAGNTIYF

clone size: NA
V gene: TRBV19
D gene: TRBD1
J gene: TRBJ1-2
CDR3 DNA: TGTGCCAGTAGTTCGGAGGGACAGGGAAGGAGTGGCTACACCTTC
CDR3 protein: CASSSEGQGRSGYTF

clone size: NA
V gene: TRBV7-3
D gene: TRBD2
J gene: TRBJ2-2
CDR3 DNA: TGTGCCTCGGCGACTAGCCGCACCGGGGAGCTGTTTTTT
CDR3 protein: CASATSRTGELFF

clone size: once
V gene: TRBV2
D gene: TRBD2
J gene: TRBJ2-1
CDR3 DNA: TGTGCCAGCAGTTTGACTAGCGGGGGGGTCTACAATGAGCAGTTCTTC
CDR3 protein: CASSLTSGGVYNEQFF

clone size: NA
V gene: TRBV9
D gene: TRBD1
J gene: TRBJ1-3
CDR3 DNA: TGTGCCAGCAGCCCACAGGGGGCTGGAAACACCATATATTTT
CDR3 protein: CASSPQGAGNTIYF

clone size: NA
V gene: TRBV27
D gene: TRBD2
J gene: TRBJ2-7
CDR3 DNA: TGTGCCAGCAGTTTTTTCAGGGGGACGGCTAGCGGGGCCTACGAGCAGTACTTC
CDR3 protein: CASSFFRGTASGAYEQYF

clone size: NA
V gene: TRBV6-5
D gene: TRBD1
J gene: TRBJ2-1
CDR3 DNA: TGTGCCAGCCGGGACAGGGGGACGAGTGAGCAGTTCTTC
CDR3 protein: CASRDRGTSEQFF

clone size: NA
V gene: TRBV10-3
D gene: NA
J gene: TRBJ1-1
CDR3 DNA: TGTGCCTCCGAGAGGAGCCCTACGAACACTGAAGCTTTCTTT
CDR3 protein: CASERSPTNTEAFF

clone size: NA
V gene: TRBV18
D gene: TRBD1
J gene: TRBJ2-5
CDR3 DNA: TGTGCCAGCTCACCGTCCACTTCAGGGGGTCGGGAGACCCAGTACTTC
CDR3 protein: CASSPSTSGGRETQYF

clone size: NA
V gene: TRBV6-1
D gene: NA
J gene: TRBJ1-3
CDR3 DNA: TGTGCCAGCAGTGAAGGAGGGCGGGGCTCTGGAAACACCATATATTTT
CDR3 protein: CASSEGGRGSGNTIYF

clone size: NA
V gene: TRBV7-7
D gene: TRBD2
J gene: TRBJ2-5
CDR3 DNA: TGTGCTAGCAGCTTAGGGGTCGGGGGGGTCCAAGAGACCCAGTACTTC
CDR3 protein: CASSLGVGGVQETQYF

clone size: NA
V gene: TRBV5-6
D gene: NA
J gene: TRBJ1-2
CDR3 DNA: TGTGCCAGCAGCTTGAAACAGGTTTACTATGGCTACACCTTC
CDR3 protein: CASSLKQVYYGYTF

clone size: NA
V gene: TRBV6-4
D gene: TRBD1
J gene: TRBJ1-1
CDR3 DNA: TGTGCCAGCAGTCCACAGGGGGCGGCCACTGAAGCTTTCTTT
CDR3 protein: CASSPQGAATEAFF

clone size: NA
V gene: TRBV18
D gene: TRBD2
J gene: TRBJ2-3
CDR3 DNA: TGTGCCAGCTCACCGATAGCGGGGAAAGTAACAGATACGCAGTATTTT
CDR3 protein: CASSPIAGKVTDTQYF

clone size: NA
V gene: TRBV20-1
D gene: TRBD1
J gene: TRBJ1-2
CDR3 DNA: TGCAGTGCCCCCAGGGGGGGCTACACCTTC
CDR3 protein: CSAPRGGYTF

clone size: NA
V gene: TRBV6-6
D gene: NA
J gene: TRBJ1-4
CDR3 DNA: TGTGCCAGCAGTTACTCGGGACTAGGAAAACTGTTTTTT
CDR3 protein: CASSYSGLGKLFF

clone size: NA
V gene: TRBV19
D gene: TRBD2
J gene: TRBJ2-1
CDR3 DNA: TGTGCCAGTAGTTTTTCTAGCGGGTTGTACAATGAGCAGTTCTTC
CDR3 protein: CASSFSSGLYNEQFF

clone size: NA
V gene: TRBV3-1/TRBV3-2
D gene: TRBD1
J gene: TRBJ1-1
CDR3 DNA: TGTGCCAGCAGCTCCGGGACAGGGAGAAAAAACACTGAAGCTTTCTTT
CDR3 protein: CASSSGTGRKNTEAFF

clone size: NA
V gene: TRBV18
D gene: NA
J gene: TRBJ1-5
CDR3 DNA: TGTGCCAGCTCATCCCATAGCAATCAGCCCCAGCATTTT
CDR3 protein: CASSSHSNQPQHF

clone size: NA
V gene: TRBV5-1
D gene: NA
J gene: TRBJ1-2
CDR3 DNA: TGCGCCAGCACCCCGGGACAAGGGTATGGCTACACCTTC
CDR3 protein: CASTPGQGYGYTF

clone size: NA
V gene: TRBV3-1/TRBV3-2
D gene: TRBD2
J gene: TRBJ2-1
CDR3 DNA: TGTGCCAGCAGCCCCTCTTATAGCGGGGGGGCCCTTGAGCAGTTCTTC
CDR3 protein: CASSPSYSGGALEQFF

clone size: NA
V gene: TRBV28
D gene: NA
J gene: TRBJ2-3
CDR3 DNA: TGTGCCAGCAGTTTGGGCGGCACAGATACGCAGTATTTT
CDR3 protein: CASSLGGTDTQYF

clone size: NA
V gene: TRBV14
D gene: TRBD2
J gene: TRBJ2-4
CDR3 DNA: TGTGCCAGCAGCCAGACAACGATATGGGGAGCGGGGGGCCGACCTGGGGCCAAAAACATTCAGTACTTC
CDR3 protein: CASSQTTIWGAGGRPGAKNIQYF

clone size: NA
V gene: TRBV21-1
D gene: NA
J gene: TRBJ1-1
CDR3 DNA: TGTGCCAGCAGGACCCGACAGGGCGCGGGATCGTTGAACACTGAAGCTTTCTTT
CDR3 protein: CASRTRQGAGSLNTEAFF

clone size: NA
V gene: TRBV7-2
D gene: NA
J gene: TRBJ2-3
CDR3 DNA: TGTGCCAGCAGCTTAGACATCCGGGTCCTCACAGATACGCAGTATTTT
CDR3 protein: CASSLDIRVLTDTQYF

clone size: NA
V gene: TRBV7-8
D gene: NA
J gene: TRBJ2-5
CDR3 DNA: TGTGCCAGCAGCTCAGGGGCCATCCAAGAGACCCAGTACTTC
CDR3 protein: CASSSGAIQETQYF

clone size: NA
V gene: TRBV28
D gene: NA
J gene: TRBJ1-2
CDR3 DNA: TGTGCCAGCAGTTCCCCGAGGGCCCCCCCCTATGGCTACACCTTC
CDR3 protein: CASSSPRAPPYGYTF